The text below deals with one T cell receptor (beta chain). The sample comes from a study of T cells after somatic rescue of genetic block. The assay was immunoSEQ multiplex PCR, and TCRdb's table has in-frame clones only and misses some. Of around 64,000 clones listed, 90% to 95% are singletons. Germline loops: CDR1 SGHRS, CDR2 YFSETQ. This CDR3 is built from 13 residues. V lost 4 bases to trimming and J lost 5 bases, with 13 bases between them. The chain uses TRBV5-1 and TRBJ2-7, with D perhaps given as TRBD1 or TRBD2 (5 bases each). The sample consisted of peripheral blood mononuclear cells (PBMCs). This sequence originates from a man aged 35-49 years. CDR3 DNA: TGCGCCAGCAGCCCCAATGGGGGAAACGAGCAGTACTTC. This translates into CASSPNGGNEQYF.